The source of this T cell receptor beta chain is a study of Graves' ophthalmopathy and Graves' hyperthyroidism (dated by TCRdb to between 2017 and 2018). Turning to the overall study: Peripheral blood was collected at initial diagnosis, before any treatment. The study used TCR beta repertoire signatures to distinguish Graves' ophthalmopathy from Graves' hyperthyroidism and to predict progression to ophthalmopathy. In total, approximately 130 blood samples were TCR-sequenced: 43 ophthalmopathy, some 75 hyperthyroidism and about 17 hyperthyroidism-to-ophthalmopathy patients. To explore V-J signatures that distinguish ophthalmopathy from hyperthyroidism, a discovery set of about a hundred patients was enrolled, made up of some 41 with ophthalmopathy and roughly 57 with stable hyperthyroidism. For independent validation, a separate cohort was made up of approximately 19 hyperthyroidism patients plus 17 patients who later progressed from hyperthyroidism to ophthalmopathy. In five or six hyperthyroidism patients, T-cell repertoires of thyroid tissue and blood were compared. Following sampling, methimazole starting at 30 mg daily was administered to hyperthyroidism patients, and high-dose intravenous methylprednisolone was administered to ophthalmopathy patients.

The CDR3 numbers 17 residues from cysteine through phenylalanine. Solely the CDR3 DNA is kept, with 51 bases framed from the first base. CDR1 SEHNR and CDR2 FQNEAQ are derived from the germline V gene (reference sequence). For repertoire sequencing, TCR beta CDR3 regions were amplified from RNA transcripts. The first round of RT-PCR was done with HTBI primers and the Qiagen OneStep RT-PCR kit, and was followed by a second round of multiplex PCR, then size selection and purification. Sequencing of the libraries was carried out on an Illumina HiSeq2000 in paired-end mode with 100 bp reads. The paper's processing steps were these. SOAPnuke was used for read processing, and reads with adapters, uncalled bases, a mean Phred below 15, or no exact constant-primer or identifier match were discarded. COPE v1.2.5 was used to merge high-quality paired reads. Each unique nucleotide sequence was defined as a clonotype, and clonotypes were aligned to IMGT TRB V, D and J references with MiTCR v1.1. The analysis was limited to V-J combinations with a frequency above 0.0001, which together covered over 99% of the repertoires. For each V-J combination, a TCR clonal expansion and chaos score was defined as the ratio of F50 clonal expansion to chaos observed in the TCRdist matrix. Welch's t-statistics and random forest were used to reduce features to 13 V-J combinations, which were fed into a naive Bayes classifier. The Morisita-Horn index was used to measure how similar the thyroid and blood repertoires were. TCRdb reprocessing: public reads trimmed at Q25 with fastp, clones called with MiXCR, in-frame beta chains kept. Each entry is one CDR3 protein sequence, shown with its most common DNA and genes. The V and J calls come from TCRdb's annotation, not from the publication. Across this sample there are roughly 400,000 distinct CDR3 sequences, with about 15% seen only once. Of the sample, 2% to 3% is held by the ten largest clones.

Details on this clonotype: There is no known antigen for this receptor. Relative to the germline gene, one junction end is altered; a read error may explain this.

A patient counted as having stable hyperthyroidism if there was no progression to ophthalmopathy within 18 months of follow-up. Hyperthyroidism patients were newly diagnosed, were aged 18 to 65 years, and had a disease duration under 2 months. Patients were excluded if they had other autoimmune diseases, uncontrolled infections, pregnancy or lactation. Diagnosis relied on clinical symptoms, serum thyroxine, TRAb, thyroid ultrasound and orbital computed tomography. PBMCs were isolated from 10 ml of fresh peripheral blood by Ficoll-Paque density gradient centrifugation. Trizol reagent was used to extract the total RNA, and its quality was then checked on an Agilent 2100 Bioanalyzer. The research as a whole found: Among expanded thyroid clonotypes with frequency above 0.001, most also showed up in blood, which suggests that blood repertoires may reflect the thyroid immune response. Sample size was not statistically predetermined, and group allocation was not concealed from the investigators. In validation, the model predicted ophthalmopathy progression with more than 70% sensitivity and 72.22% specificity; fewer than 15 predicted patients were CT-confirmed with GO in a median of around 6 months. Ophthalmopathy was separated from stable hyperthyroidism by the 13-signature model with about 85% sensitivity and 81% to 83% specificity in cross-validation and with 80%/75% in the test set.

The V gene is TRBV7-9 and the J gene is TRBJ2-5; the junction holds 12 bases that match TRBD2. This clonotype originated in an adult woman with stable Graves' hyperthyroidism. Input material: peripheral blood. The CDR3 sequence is CASSFLSSGRGEETKYF. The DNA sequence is TGTGCCAGCAGCTTTCTGTCTAGCGGGAGGGGTGAAGAGACCAAGTACTTC.